Here is one TCR beta chain with its context. What it binds is unknown. In germline, CDR1 is LNHDA, CDR2 SQIVND (reference sequence). With 0 bases clipped from V and 2 bases from J, the junction kept 4 bases outside the gene matches. The CDR3 loop spans 15 amino acids. PCR involved 60 Vbeta and 13 Jbeta primers. Here immunoSEQ multiplex PCR was the method, and the copy in TCRdb shows in-frame clones only, minus some. The sample shows 150,000 or so clones, approximately 84% of them seen only once. The sample is drawn from a study of cytomegalovirus exposure and HLA in healthy donors. Study results and caveats: There were reportedly fewer N-insertions in an Asian-associated ancestry cluster than the approximately 640-donor mean, in a later analysis. Judged likely to be a sequencing artifact was a cluster of highly shared sequence variants. Most TCR sequences were uncommon, yet certain public TCRs appeared in many donors.

The sequence came from a man younger than 45 in good health and CMV-seronegative. Sequenced input: PBMCs. The rearrangement links TRBV19 to TRBJ2-7; TRBD1 aligns across 7 bases. CDR3 coding DNA: TGTGCCAGTAGTATAGACCATCAGGGGGCCTACGAGCAGTACTTC. Its translation: CASSIDHQGAYEQYF.